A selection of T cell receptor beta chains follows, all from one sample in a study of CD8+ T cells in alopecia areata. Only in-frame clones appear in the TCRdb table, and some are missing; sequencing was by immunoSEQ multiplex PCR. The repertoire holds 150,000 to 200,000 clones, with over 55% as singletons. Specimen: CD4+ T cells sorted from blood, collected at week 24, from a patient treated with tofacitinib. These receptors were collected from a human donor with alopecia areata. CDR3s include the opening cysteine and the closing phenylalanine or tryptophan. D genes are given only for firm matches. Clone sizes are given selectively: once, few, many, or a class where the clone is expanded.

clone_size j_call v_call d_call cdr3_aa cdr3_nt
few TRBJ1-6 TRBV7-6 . CASSQGGSSYNSPLHF TGTGCCAGCAGCCAGGGCGGTAGCTCCTATAATTCACCCCTCCACTTT
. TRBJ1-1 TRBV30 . CAWSVGGANTEAFF TGTGCCTGGAGTGTTGGGGGTGCGAACACTGAAGCTTTCTTT
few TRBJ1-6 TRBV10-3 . CAISDRRDNSPLHF TGTGCCATCAGTGATCGTAGGGATAATTCACCCCTCCACTTT
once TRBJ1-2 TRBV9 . CASSVVGYGYTF TGTGCCAGCAGCGTAGTAGGCTATGGCTACACCTTC
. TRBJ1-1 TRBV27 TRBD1 CASSSYRGGRNTEAFF TGTGCCAGCAGTTCATACAGGGGAGGTAGGAACACTGAAGCTTTCTTT
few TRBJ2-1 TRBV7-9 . CASSLARGPGEQFF TGTGCCAGCAGCTTAGCCCGGGGGCCGGGTGAGCAGTTCTTC
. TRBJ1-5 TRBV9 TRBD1 CASSVAGGQPQHF TGTGCCAGCAGCGTAGCAGGGGGTCAGCCCCAGCATTTT
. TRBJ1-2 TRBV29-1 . CSVNTFMGGGGYTF TGCAGCGTTAACACCTTCATGGGGGGCGGAGGCTACACCTTC
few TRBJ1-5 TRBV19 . CASSISGQPQHF TGTGCCAGTAGTATTTCGGGGCAGCCCCAGCATTTT
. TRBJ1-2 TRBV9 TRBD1 CASSVAKRQGEPGYTF TGTGCCAGCAGCGTAGCAAAGCGACAGGGTGAGCCTGGCTACACCTTC
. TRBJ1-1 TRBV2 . CASRETLNTEAFF TGTGCCAGCAGAGAGACACTTAACACTGAAGCTTTCTTT
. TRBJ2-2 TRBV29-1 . CSVGNGSPNTGELFF TGCAGCGTTGGTAACGGGAGCCCGAACACCGGGGAGCTGTTTTTT
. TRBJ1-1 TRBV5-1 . CASSPSGNTEAFF TGCGCCAGCAGCCCAAGTGGGAACACTGAAGCTTTCTTT
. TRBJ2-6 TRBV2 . CASSLRGEGANVLTF TGTGCCAGTAGCCTCAGGGGAGAGGGGGCCAACGTCCTGACTTTC
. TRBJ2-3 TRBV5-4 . CASSPASGDLIHTQYF TGTGCCAGCAGCCCAGCTTCCGGAGACCTCATCCATACGCAGTATTTT
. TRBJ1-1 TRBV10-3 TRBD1 CAIRDRATEAFF TGTGCCATCAGGGACAGGGCGACTGAAGCTTTCTTT
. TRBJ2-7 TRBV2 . CASSEAYEQYF TGTGCCAGCAGTGAAGCCTACGAGCAGTACTTC
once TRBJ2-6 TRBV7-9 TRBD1 CASSLTGPRGSGANVLTF TGTGCCAGCAGCTTGACAGGGCCCAGGGGCTCTGGGGCCAACGTCCTGACTTTC
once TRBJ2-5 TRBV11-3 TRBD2 CASSRTSGRQETQYF TGTGCCAGCAGCCGGACTAGCGGGCGCCAAGAGACCCAGTACTTC
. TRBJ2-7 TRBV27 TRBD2 CASRDTLAGVSYEQYF TGTGCCAGCAGAGACACTCTAGCGGGAGTCTCCTACGAGCAGTACTTC
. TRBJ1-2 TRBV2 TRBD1 CASSLRGTGGDGYTF TGTGCCAGCAGCCTCCGAGGCACAGGGGGTGATGGCTACACCTTC
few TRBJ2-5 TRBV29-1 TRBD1 CSVGTGGGETQYF TGCAGCGTCGGGACAGGGGGTGGGGAGACCCAGTACTTC